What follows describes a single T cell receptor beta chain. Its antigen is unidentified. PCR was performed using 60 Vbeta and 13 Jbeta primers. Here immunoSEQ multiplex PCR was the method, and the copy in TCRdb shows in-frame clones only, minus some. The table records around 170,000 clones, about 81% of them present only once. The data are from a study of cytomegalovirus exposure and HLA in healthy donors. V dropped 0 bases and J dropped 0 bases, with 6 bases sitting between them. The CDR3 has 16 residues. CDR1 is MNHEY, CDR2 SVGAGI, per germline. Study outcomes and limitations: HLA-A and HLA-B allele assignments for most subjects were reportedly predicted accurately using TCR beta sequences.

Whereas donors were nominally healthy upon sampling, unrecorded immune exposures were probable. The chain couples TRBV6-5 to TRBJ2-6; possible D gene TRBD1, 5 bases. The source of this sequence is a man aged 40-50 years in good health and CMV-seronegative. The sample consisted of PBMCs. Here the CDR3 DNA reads TGTGCCAGCAGTTACTCACAGGCCTCTGGGGCCAACGTCCTGACTTTC. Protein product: CASSYSQASGANVLTF.